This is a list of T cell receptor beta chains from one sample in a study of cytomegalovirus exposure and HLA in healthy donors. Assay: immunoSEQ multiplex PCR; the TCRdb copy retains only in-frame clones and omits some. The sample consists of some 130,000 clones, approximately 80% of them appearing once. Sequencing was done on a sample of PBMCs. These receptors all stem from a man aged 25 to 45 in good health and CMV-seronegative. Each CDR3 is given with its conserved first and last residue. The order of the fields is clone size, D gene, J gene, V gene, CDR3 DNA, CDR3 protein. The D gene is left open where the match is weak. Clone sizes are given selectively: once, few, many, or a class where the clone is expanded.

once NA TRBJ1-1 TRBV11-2 TGTGCCAGCGAACGGACATACCAAGCTTTCTTT CASERTYQAFF
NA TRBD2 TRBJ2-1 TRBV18 TGTGCCAGCTCACCAAGGCGGGAGGACTCCTACAATGAGCAGTTCTTC CASSPRREDSYNEQFF
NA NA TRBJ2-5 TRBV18 TGTGCCAGCTCACCACCGGCGGGCGAGACCCAGTACTTC CASSPPAGETQYF
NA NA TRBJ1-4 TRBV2 TGTGCCAGCAGTGGGGCCAGACCAAATGAAAAACTGTTTTTT CASSGARPNEKLFF
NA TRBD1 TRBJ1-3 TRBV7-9 TGTGCCAGCAGCACCCTAACACAGGGGAGAGGAAACACCATATATTTT CASSTLTQGRGNTIYF
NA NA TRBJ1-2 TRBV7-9 TGTGCCAGCAGCCCCCAGGGAAGGGGCTTTTACTATGGCTACACCTTC CASSPQGRGFYYGYTF
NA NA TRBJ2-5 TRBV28 TGTGCCAGCAGTCGATCGCCGGGGCTGGGGGCCATCCAAGAGACCCAGTACTTC CASSRSPGLGAIQETQYF
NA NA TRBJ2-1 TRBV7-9 TGTTCCAGCAGCTTAGGCGGGGCCGAGCAGTTCTTC CSSSLGGAEQFF
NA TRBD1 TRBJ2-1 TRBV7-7 TGTGCTAGCAGCTTTGGGACAGGGGGCAATGAGCAGTTCTTC CASSFGTGGNEQFF
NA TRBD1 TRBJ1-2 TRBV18 TGTGCCAGCTCACCTCTCCGGACAGGGGAATCCTATGGCTACACCTTC CASSPLRTGESYGYTF
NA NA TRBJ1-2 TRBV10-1 TGCGCCAGCAGTGAGTGCGGGAACAGTCCCGATGGCTACACCTTC CASSECGNSPDGYTF
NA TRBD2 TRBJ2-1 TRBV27 TGTGCCAGCAGTTTAGCCCTAGCGGGAGGAAATAATGAGCAGTTCTTC CASSLALAGGNNEQFF
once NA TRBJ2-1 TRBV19 TGTGCCAGTAGGACCAGTAGGAGCAATGAGCAGTTCTTC CASRTSRSNEQFF
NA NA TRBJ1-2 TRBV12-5 TGTGCTAGTGGTTTGAAGAAGGGGGGGGATCGACCTTATGGCTACACCTTC CASGLKKGGDRPYGYTF
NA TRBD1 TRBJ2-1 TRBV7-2 TGTGCCAGCAGTCCGGACAGGTCCCTGGGGCAGTTCTTC CASSPDRSLGQFF
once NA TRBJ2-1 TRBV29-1 TGCAGCGTTGAAGGGGACGACAGGAACCTATACAATGAGCAGTTCTTC CSVEGDDRNLYNEQFF
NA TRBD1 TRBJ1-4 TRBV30 TGTGCCTGGAGTGTAGGGGACAGGGGGGAAAAACTGTTTTTT CAWSVGDRGEKLFF
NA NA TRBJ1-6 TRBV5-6 TGTGCCAGCAGCTTTGGGGGCACGAGCTCCTATAATTCACCCCTCCACTTT CASSFGGTSSYNSPLHF
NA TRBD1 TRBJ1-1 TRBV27 TGTGCCAGCAGTTGGGACAGGGGCTTTAGAGACACTGAAGCTTTCTTT CASSWDRGFRDTEAFF
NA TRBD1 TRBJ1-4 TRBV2 TGTGCCAGCAGTGAAGGACAGGGTGGTGGAAAACTGTTTTTT CASSEGQGGGKLFF